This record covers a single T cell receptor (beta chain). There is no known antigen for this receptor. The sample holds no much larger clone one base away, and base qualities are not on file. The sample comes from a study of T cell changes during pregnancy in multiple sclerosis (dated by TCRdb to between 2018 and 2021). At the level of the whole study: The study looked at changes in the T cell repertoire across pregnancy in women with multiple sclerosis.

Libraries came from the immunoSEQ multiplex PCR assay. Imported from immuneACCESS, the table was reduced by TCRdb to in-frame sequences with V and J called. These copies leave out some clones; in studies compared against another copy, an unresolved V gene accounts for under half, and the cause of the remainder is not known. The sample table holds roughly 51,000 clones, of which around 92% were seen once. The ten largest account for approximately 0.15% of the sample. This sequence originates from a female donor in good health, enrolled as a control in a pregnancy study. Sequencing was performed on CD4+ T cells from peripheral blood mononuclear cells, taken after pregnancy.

The DNA reads as follows: TGCGCCAGCAGCCAAGAGGGGGGTGCCCCAACCAAGCAGCCCCAGCATTTT. Translated, this is CASSQEGGAPTKQPQHF. The rearranged chain carries TRBV4-1 and TRBJ1-5; TRBD1 is a possible D gene, resting on 5 matching bases. The CDR3 holds 17 amino acids from the cysteine to the phenylalanine. Only CDR3 DNA is held: 51 bases, read in frame from base 1. A distance of 19 bases separates the germline ends of V and J, which lose 0 bases and 7 bases respectively. CDR1 and CDR2 were assigned from the germline V gene as MGHRA and YSYEKL.